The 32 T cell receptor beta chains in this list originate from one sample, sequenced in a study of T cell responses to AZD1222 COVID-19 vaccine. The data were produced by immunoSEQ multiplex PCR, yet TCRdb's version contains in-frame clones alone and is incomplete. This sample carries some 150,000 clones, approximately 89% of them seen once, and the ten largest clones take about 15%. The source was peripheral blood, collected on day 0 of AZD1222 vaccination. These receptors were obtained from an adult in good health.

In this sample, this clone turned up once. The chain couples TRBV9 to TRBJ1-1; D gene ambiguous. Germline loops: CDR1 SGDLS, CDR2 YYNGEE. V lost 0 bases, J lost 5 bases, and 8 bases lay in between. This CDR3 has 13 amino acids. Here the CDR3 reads CASSVGDTTEAFF. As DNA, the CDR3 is TGTGCCAGCAGCGTAGGGGATACGACTGAAGCTTTCTTT.

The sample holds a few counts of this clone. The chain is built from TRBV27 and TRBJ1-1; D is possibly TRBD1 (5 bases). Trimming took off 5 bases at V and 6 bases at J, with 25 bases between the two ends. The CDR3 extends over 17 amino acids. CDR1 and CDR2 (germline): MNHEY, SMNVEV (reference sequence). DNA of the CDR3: TGTGCCAGCAGTCCTACCCGGAGGGCAGGGAGTTCGGCTGAAGCTTTCTTT. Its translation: CASSPTRRAGSSAEAFF.

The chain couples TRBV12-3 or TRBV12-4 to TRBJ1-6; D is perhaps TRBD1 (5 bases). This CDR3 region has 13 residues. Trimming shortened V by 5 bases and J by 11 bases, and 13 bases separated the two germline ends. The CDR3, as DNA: TGTGCCAGCAGTGGGGGGGGGAAGACACCCCTCCACTTT. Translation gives CASSGGGKTPLHF.

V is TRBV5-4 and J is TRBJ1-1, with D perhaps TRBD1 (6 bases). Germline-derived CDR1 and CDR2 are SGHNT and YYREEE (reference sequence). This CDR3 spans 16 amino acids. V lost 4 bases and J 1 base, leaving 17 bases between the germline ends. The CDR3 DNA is TGTGCCAGCAGCCCTAAGGCCCTGACAGGGAACACTGAAGCTTTCTTT. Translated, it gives CASSPKALTGNTEAFF.

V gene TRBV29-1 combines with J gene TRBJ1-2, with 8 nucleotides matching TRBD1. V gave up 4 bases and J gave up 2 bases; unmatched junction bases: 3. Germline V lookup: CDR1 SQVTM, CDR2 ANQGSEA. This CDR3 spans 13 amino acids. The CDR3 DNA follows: TGCAGCGTTGCGGGACAGGAGAACTATGGCTACACCTTC. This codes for CSVAGQENYGYTF.

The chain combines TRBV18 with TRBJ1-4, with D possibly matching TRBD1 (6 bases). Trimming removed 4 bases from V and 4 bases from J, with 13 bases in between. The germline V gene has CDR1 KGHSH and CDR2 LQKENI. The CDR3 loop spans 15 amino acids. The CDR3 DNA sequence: TGTGCCAGCTCACGGAGACAGGACAGTAATGAAAAACTGTTTTTT. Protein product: CASSRRQDSNEKLFF.

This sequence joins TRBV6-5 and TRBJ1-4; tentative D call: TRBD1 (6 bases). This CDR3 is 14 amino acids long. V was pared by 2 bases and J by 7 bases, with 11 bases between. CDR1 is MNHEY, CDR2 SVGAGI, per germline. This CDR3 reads CASSYNRDTEKLFF. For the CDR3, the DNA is TGTGCCAGCAGTTACAACAGGGACACTGAAAAACTGTTTTTT.

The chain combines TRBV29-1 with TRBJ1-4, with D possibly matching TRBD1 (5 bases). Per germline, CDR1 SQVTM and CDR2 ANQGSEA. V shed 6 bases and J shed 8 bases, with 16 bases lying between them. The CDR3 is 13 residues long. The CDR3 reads CSVPPGGVEKLFF. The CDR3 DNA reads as TGCAGCGTCCCGCCCGGGGGAGTAGAAAAACTGTTTTTT.

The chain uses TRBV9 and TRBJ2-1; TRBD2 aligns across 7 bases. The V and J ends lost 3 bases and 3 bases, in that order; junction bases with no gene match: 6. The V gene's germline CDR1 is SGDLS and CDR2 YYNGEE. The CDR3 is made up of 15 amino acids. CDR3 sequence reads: CASSGKLANYNEQFF. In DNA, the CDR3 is TGTGCCAGCAGCGGGAAACTAGCGAACTACAATGAGCAGTTCTTC.

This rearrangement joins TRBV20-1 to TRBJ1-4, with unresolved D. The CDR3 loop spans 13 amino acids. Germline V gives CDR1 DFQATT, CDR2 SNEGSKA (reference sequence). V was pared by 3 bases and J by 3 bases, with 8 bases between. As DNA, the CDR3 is TGCAGTGCTAGTTTGAGGTCTAATGAAAAACTGTTTTTT. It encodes CSASLRSNEKLFF.

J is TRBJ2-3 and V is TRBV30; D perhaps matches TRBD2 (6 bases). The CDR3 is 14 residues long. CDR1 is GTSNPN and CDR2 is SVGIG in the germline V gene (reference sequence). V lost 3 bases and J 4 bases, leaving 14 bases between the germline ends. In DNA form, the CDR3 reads TGTGCCTGGAGGTTCCAGGGAGGAGCAGATACGCAGTATTTT. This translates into CAWRFQGGADTQYF.

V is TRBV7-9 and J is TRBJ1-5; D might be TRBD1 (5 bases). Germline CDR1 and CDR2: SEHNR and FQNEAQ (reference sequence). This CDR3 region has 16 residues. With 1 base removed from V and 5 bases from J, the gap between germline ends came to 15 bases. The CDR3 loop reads CASSLVWGDADQPQHF. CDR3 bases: TGTGCCAGCAGCTTAGTGTGGGGGGATGCTGATCAGCCCCAGCATTTT.

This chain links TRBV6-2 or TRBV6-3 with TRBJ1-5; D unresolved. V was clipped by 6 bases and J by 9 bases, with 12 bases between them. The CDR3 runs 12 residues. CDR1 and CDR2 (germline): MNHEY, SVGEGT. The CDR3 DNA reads TGTGCCAGCAGCGAATTCGGAAGGCCCCAGCATTTT. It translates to CASSEFGRPQHF.

CDR3: CASRGGQGAYEQYF. The DNA for the CDR3 is TGTGCCAGCAGGGGAGGACAGGGAGCCTACGAGCAGTACTTC. The J gene is TRBJ2-7, the V gene TRBV2, with 8 positions matching TRBD1. Looked up from germline, CDR1 is SNHLY and CDR2 is FYNNEI. J gave up 2 bases and V 6 bases, and 6 bases lay outside the gene matches. This CDR3 comprises 14 residues.

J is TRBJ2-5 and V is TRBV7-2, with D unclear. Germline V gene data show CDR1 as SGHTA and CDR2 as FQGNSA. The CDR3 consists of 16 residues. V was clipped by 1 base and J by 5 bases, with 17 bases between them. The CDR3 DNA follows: TGTGCCAGCAGCTTAGACCTCACTGGCCCCGGGGAGACCCAGTACTTC. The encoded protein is CASSLDLTGPGETQYF.

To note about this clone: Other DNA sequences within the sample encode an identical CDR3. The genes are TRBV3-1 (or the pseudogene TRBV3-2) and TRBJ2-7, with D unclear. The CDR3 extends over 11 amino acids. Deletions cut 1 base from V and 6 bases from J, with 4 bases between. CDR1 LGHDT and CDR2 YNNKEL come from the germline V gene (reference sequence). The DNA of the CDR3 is TGTGCCAGCAGCCAAGCTTCCGAGCAGTACTTC. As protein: CASSQASEQYF.

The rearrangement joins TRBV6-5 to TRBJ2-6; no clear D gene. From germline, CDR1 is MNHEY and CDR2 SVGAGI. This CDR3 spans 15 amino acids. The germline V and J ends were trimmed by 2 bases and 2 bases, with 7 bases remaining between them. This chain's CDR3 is CASSYRSAGANVLTF. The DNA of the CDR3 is TGTGCCAGCAGTTACAGGTCAGCTGGGGCCAACGTCCTGACTTTC.

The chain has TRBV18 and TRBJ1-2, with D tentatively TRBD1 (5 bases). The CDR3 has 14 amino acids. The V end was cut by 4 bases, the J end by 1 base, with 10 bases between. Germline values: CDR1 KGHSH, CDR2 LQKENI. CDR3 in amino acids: CASSLGTDNYGYTF. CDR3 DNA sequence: TGTGCCAGCTCACTCGGGACTGATAACTATGGCTACACCTTC.

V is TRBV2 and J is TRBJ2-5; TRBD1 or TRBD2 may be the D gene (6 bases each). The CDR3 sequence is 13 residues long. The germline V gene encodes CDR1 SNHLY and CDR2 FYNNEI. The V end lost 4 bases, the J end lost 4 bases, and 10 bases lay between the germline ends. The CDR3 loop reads CASSGGAGETQYF. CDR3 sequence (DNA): TGTGCCAGCAGTGGGGGGGCAGGAGAGACCCAGTACTTC. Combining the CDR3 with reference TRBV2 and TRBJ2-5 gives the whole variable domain EPEVTQTPSHQVTQMGQEVILRCVPISNHLYFYWYRQILGQKVEFLVSFYNNEISEKSEIFDDQFSVERPDGSNFTLKIRSTKLEDSAMYFCASSGGAGETQYFGPGTRLLVL.

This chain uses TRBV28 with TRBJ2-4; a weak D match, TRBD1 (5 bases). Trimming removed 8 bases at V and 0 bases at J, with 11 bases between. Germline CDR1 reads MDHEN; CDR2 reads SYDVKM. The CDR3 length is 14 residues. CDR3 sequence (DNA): TGTGCCAGCCACGACAGTCTAGCCAAAAACATTCAGTACTTC. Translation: CASHDSLAKNIQYF.

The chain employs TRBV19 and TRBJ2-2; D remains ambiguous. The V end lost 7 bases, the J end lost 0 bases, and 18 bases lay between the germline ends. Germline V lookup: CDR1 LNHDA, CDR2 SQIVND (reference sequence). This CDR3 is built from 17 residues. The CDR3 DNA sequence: TGTGCCAGTACCTCTCCAGGCGCAGCAACGAACACCGGGGAGCTGTTTTTT. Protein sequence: CASTSPGAATNTGELFF.

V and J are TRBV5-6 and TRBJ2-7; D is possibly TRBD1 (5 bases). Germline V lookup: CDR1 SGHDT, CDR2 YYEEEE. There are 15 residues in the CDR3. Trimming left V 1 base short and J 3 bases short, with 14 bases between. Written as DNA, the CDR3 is TGTGCCAGCAGCTTGTTTGGTCAGGGTCTCTACGAGCAGTACTTC. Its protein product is CASSLFGQGLYEQYF.

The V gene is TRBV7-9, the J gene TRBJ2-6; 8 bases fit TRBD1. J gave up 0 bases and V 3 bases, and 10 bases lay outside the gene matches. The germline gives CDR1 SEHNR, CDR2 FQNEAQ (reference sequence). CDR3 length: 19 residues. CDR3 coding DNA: TGTGCCAGCAGCTTCTCAGGGGGCGCTTGGATCTCTGGGGCCAACGTCCTGACTTTC. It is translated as CASSFSGGAWISGANVLTF.

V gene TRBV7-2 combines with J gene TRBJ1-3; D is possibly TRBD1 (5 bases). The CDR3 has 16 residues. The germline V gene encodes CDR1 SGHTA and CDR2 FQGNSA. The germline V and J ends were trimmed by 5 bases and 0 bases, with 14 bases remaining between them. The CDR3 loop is CASSLTQTVSGNTIYF. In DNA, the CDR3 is TGTGCCAGCAGCCTAACCCAGACAGTCTCTGGAAACACCATATATTTT.

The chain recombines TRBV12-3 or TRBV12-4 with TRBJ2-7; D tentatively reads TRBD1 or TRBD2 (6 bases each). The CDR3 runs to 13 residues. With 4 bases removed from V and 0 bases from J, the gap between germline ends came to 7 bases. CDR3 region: CASSSGASYEQYF. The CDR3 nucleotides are TGTGCCAGCAGTTCGGGGGCCTCCTACGAGCAGTACTTC.

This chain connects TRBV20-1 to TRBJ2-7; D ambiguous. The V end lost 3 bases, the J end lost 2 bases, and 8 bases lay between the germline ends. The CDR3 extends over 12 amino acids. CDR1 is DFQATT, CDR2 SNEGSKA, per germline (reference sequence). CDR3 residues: CSASHPTYEQYF. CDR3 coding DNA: TGCAGTGCTAGTCACCCCACCTACGAGCAGTACTTC.

In DNA form, the CDR3 reads TGCAGTGCTAGTTCCATACCGGAAATTATGAACACTGAAGCTTTCTTT. Protein sequence: CSASSIPEIMNTEAFF. This chain uses TRBV20-1 with TRBJ1-1, with no clear D. This CDR3 is 16 amino acids long. Germline CDR1 DFQATT, CDR2 SNEGSKA (reference sequence). The V gene lost 3 bases and the J gene lost 0 bases, with 17 bases spanning the gap.

CDR3 sequence reads: CASSLSLGQIYGYTF. CDR3 bases: TGCGCCAGCAGTCTTTCGTTGGGGCAGATCTATGGCTACACCTTC. The V and J genes are TRBV5-1 and TRBJ1-2; D is possibly TRBD1 (5 bases). Germline V gene sequence: CDR1 SGHRS, CDR2 YFSETQ. CDR3 length: 15 amino acids. V lost 5 bases to trimming and J lost 4 bases, with 18 bases between them.

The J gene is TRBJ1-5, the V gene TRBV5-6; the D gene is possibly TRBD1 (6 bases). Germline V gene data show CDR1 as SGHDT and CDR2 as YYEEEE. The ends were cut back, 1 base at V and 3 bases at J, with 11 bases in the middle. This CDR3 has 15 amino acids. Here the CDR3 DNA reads TGTGCCAGCAGCTTGACAGGGCGATACAATCAGCCCCAGCATTTT. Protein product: CASSLTGRYNQPQHF.

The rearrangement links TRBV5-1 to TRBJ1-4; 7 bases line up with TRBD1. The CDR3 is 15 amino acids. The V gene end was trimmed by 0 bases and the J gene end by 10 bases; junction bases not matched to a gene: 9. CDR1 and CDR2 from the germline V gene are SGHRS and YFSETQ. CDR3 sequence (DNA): TGCGCCAGCAGCTTGGACAGGGGAGCCTTGCGAAAACTGTTTTTT. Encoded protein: CASSLDRGALRKLFF.

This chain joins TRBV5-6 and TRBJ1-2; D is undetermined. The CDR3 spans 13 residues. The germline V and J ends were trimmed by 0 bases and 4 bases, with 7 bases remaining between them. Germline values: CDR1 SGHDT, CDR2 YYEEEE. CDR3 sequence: CASSLDSSYGYTF. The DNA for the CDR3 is TGTGCCAGCAGCTTGGACAGCTCCTATGGCTACACCTTC.

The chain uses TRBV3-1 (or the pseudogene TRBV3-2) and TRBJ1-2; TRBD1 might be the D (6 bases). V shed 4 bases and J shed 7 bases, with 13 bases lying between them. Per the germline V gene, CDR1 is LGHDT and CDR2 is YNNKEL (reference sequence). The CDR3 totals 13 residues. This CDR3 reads CASSLDATGGYTF. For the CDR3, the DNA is TGTGCCAGCAGCCTAGACGCGACAGGTGGCTACACCTTC.